The present entry profiles one T cell receptor beta chain with its context. Per the germline V gene, CDR1 is SGHTA and CDR2 is FQGNSA. The CDR3 has 15 residues. Trimming cost V 1 base and J 2 bases; bases outside gene matches: 5. The sample belongs to a study of T cell changes during pregnancy in multiple sclerosis. Here immunoSEQ multiplex PCR was the method, and the copy in TCRdb shows in-frame clones only, minus some. Here the sample spans tens of thousands of clones, 88% being singletons. This receptor was identified in a female donor with multiple sclerosis, enrolled in a pregnancy study. The chain has TRBV7-2 and TRBJ2-7; 7 bases align to TRBD2. The specimen was CD4+ T cells from peripheral blood mononuclear cells, collected in the first trimester of pregnancy. The CDR3 DNA sequence: TGTGCCAGCAGCTTAGACGGGGGGATGGCCTACGAGCAGTACTTC. Amino acids: CASSLDGGMAYEQYF.